Shown below are 14 T cell receptor beta chains from a single sample sequenced in a study of blood T cell repertoires in COVID-19. Produced via immunoSEQ multiplex PCR; TCRdb's table is partial and in-frame only. The sample records approximately 70,000 clones, over 70% being singletons. Sequenced sample: peripheral blood. The source is a man in his 70s who had recovered from COVID-19.

The chain employs TRBV27 and TRBJ2-2; the D is unclear. The CDR3 consists of 15 residues. CDR1 and CDR2 from the germline V gene are MNHEY and SMNVEV (reference sequence). V lost 7 bases and J lost 5, with 17 bases in between. The CDR3 bases are TGTGCCAGCACAAACAGCCGAATAGGAACCGGGGAGCTGTTTTTT. Protein product: CASTNSRIGTGELFF.

This clone was detected a few times. The V gene is TRBV5-8, the J gene TRBJ2-7; 11 positions agree with TRBD1. V lost 5 bases, J lost 1 base, and 5 bases stayed unmatched. This CDR3 contains 15 residues. The germline gives CDR1 SGHTS, CDR2 YDEGEE. The CDR3, as DNA: TGTGCCAGCAGATCGGGACAGGGGGGTTCCTACGAGCAGTACTTC. Translation gives CASRSGQGGSYEQYF.

This clone was seen more than once but under ten times. This chain links TRBV3-1 (or the pseudogene TRBV3-2) with TRBJ2-7, with 11 bases identical to TRBD1. Germline V lookup: CDR1 LGHDT, CDR2 YNNKEL (reference sequence). The V segment lost 3 bases and the J segment 2 bases; nucleotides outside the gene matches: 3. The CDR3 sequence is 15 residues long. CDR3 sequence reads: CASSQGTGGPYEQYF. CDR3 nucleotide sequence: TGTGCCAGCAGCCAGGGGACAGGGGGACCCTACGAGCAGTACTTC.

This clone was counted once. The chain combines TRBV4-1 with TRBJ2-7, with 7 bases lining up with TRBD1. The CDR3 consists of 15 residues. From germline, CDR1 is MGHRA and CDR2 YSYEKL. Trimming took 0 bases from V and 2 from J; bases not matched to a gene: 4. DNA for the CDR3: TGCGCCAGCAGCCAAGACCCGGGACAGACCTACGAGCAGTACTTC. It translates to CASSQDPGQTYEQYF.

The V and J genes are TRBV29-1 and TRBJ1-1, with 7 bases matching TRBD1. The CDR3 runs to 12 residues. Losses at the gene ends were 5 bases for V and 2 bases for J; bases not matched to a gene: 2. Germline values: CDR1 SQVTM, CDR2 ANQGSEA. The CDR3 sequence is CSVWDRNTEAFF. Here the CDR3 DNA reads TGCAGCGTTTGGGACAGAAACACTGAAGCTTTCTTT.

The chain has TRBV2 and TRBJ1-6, with 7 positions matching TRBD1. Germline CDR1 and CDR2: SNHLY and FYNNEI. Trimming took 6 bases from V and 6 from J; bases not matched to a gene: 8. This CDR3 comprises 15 residues. Here the CDR3 DNA reads TGTGCCAGCAGCGCCGGGACAGTGACTAATTCACCCCTCCACTTT. It yields the protein CASSAGTVTNSPLHF.

V and J are TRBV5-4 and TRBJ1-1, with 7 bases that match TRBD1. CDR1 is SGHNT, CDR2 YYREEE, per germline (reference sequence). The CDR3 totals 15 residues. V shed 4 bases, J shed 0 bases, and the junction held 6 bases outside the gene matches. CDR3 sequence reads: CASSPRTGLNTEAFF. DNA for the CDR3: TGTGCCAGCAGCCCCCGGACAGGATTGAACACTGAAGCTTTCTTT.

This clone was found many times. The J gene is TRBJ1-5, the V gene TRBV7-3; unclear D gene. CDR1 SGHTA and CDR2 FQGTGA come from the germline V gene. This CDR3 is 14 amino acids long. Trimming cost V 5 bases and J 1 base, with 9 bases left between them. The CDR3 region is CASSPSGSNQPQHF. The CDR3 bases are TGTGCCAGCAGCCCATCGGGGAGCAATCAGCCCCAGCATTTT.

This clone was seen a handful of times. The chain combines TRBV5-4 with TRBJ2-7; tentatively, D is TRBD1 (6 bases). CDR3 length: 14 amino acids. V was cut by 4 bases and J by 3 bases, with 14 bases left in between. Germline V gives CDR1 SGHNT, CDR2 YYREEE (reference sequence). CDR3 in amino acids: CASSQKTGIYEQYF. The CDR3 region has the DNA TGTGCCAGCAGCCAAAAAACAGGGATCTACGAGCAGTACTTC. The variable domain in full, completed from reference TRBV5-4 and TRBJ2-7, reads ETGVTQSPTHLIKTRGQQVTLRCSSQSGHNTVSWYQQALGQGPQFIFQYYREEENGRGNFPPRFSGLQFPNYSSELNVNALELDDSALYLCASSQKTGIYEQYFGPGTRLTVT.

The V gene is TRBV6-5, the J gene TRBJ2-3; D may be TRBD2 (6 bases). The germline gives CDR1 MNHEY, CDR2 SVGAGI. V dropped 2 bases and J dropped 3 bases, with 15 bases sitting between them. CDR3 length equals 16 residues. The CDR3: CASSYRGDGGTDTQYF. CDR3 DNA sequence: TGTGCCAGCAGTTACCGGGGCGACGGGGGAACAGATACGCAGTATTTT.

A single count supports this clone. The chain couples TRBV28 to TRBJ1-4; 9 bases line up with TRBD1. The germline gives CDR1 MDHEN, CDR2 SYDVKM. Trimming cost V 3 bases and J 6 bases; bases outside gene matches: 2. This CDR3 has 14 residues. The CDR3 DNA is TGTGCCAGCAGTTTGGACAGGGGAGATGAAAAACTGTTTTTT. The encoded protein is CASSLDRGDEKLFF. The full variable domain, its missing parts supplied by reference TRBV28 and TRBJ1-4, is DVKVTQSSRYLVKRTGEKVFLECVQDMDHENMFWYRQDPGLGLRLIYFSYDVKMKEKGDIPEGYSVSREKKERFSLILESASTNQTSMYLCASSLDRGDEKLFFGSGTQLSVL.

V and J are TRBV19 and TRBJ1-1; D is unclear. V was pared by 7 bases and J by 1 base, with 10 bases between. Germline CDR1 is LNHDA and CDR2 is SQIVND (reference sequence). This CDR3 contains 13 residues. CDR3 coding DNA: TGTGCCAGTACTTTTCGGGAGAACACTGAAGCTTTCTTT. This gives the protein CASTFRENTEAFF. The whole variable domain, remainder taken from reference TRBV19 and TRBJ1-1, is DGGITQSPKYLFRKEGQNVTLSCEQNLNHDAMYWYRQDPGQGLRLIYYSQIVNDFQKGDIAEGYSVSREKKESFPLTVTSAQKNPTAFYLCASTFRENTEAFFGQGTRLTVV.

The J gene is TRBJ2-7, the V gene TRBV7-9; TRBD2 matches at 12 bases. The CDR3 runs 16 residues. Germline CDR1 and CDR2: SEHNR and FQNEAQ (reference sequence). V dropped 5 bases and J dropped 3; count of bases not matched to a gene: 8. The CDR3: CASSRLLAGGIYEQYF. The CDR3 bases are TGTGCCAGCAGCCGTCTTCTAGCGGGAGGGATCTACGAGCAGTACTTC.

The V and J genes are TRBV7-8 and TRBJ2-7; 9 positions match TRBD2. The length of the CDR3 is 12 residues. With V trimmed by 4 bases and J by 5 bases, 0 bases remained unmatched. The germline gives CDR1 SGHVS, CDR2 FQNEAQ. CDR3 sequence (DNA): TGTGCCAGCAGCTCTAGCGGGAACGAGCAGTACTTC. Its translation is CASSSSGNEQYF.